This T cell receptor (beta chain) was documented in a study of blood T cell repertoires in COVID-19. About the research overall: PBMCs, B-cell-depleted T cells, or T cells provided the cDNA or gDNA that made up the material.

Under the authors' procedure: The assay estimated nucleated cells by amplifying reference gene primers. Only in-frame clones appear in the TCRdb table, and some are missing; sequencing was by immunoSEQ multiplex PCR. The D gene and trimming were derived from the DNA, and the V and J assignments and clone size from that table. The repertoire holds 63,000 or so clones, 85% to 90% seen once, with more than 1.1% in the top ten. In its sample, this clone was seen a few times. In germline, CDR1 is SGDLS, CDR2 YYNGEE. The trim removed 2 bases at V and 1 base at J, leaving 6 bases unmatched. CDR3 length equals 16 residues.

Sequencing input: peripheral blood. The TCR sequence derives from a human donor in a cohort sampled during active COVID-19. This chain links TRBV9 with TRBJ2-5; 9 bases are shared with TRBD2. The CDR3 here is CASSVGAGGPQETQYF. Here the CDR3 DNA reads TGTGCCAGCAGCGTGGGAGCGGGAGGTCCCCAAGAGACCCAGTACTTC.